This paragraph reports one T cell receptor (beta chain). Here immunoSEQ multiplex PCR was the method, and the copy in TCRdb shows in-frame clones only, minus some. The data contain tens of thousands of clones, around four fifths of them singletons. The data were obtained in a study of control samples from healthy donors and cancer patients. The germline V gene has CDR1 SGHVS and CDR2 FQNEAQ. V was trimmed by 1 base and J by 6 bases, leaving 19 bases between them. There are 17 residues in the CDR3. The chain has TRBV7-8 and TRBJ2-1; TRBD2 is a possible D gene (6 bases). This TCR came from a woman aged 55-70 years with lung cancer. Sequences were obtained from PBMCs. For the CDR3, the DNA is TGTGCCAGCAGCTTAGAGACGGGACTTATGGGTGCCAATGAGCAGTTCTTC. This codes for CASSLETGLMGANEQFF.